The 29 T cell receptor beta chains below all came from one sample that was sequenced in a study of T cells in Graves' hyperthyroidism and ophthalmopathy (dated by TCRdb to the late 2010s). Library generation was performed with multiplex PCR. Instrument used: Illumina HiSeq 2000. TCR beta CDR3 regions were amplified from RNA transcripts. The first round of RT-PCR for the TCR CDR3 was performed with the HTBI primer set and the Qiagen OneStep RT-PCR kit. TCRdb took the public reads, trimmed them with fastp at Q25, ran MiXCR for clone calling and kept in-frame beta chains. Rows are unified per CDR3 protein, each entry keeping the most common DNA and genes. This sample comprises more than 500,000 distinct CDR3 sequences, 46% of them detected only once. The ten biggest clones cover around 44% of the sample. Sample: peripheral blood or thyroid tissue (not recorded which). These receptors were taken from an adult woman with Graves' disease, either hyperthyroidism or ophthalmopathy (not recorded which).

The chain uses TRBV24-1 and TRBJ1-5; 8 nucleotides agree with TRBD1. There are 16 residues in the CDR3. J was trimmed by 5 bases and V by 11 bases; bases with no gene match: 16. Germline lookup yields CDR1 KGHDR and CDR2 SFDVKD. In DNA form, the CDR3 reads TGTGCCAGCACCCCCGCAACCGGGACAGGTTATCAGCCCCAGCATTTT. The encoded protein is CASTPATGTGYQPQHF.

The table lists this clonotype with many counts. The rearrangement uses TRBV25-1 and TRBJ1-3; D gene ambiguous. The CDR3 has 12 amino acids. V lost 6 bases to trimming and J lost 4 bases, with 7 bases between them. Germline-derived CDR1 and CDR2 are MGHDK and SYGVNS. CDR3 sequence reads: CASRSGGNTIYF. The CDR3 DNA follows: TGTGCCAGCAGAAGCGGCGGAAACACCATATATTTT. The entire variable domain, with the rest obtained from reference TRBV25-1 and TRBJ1-3, is as follows: EADIYQTPRYLVIGTGKKITLECSQTMGHDKMYWYQQDPGMELHLIHYSYGVNSTEKGDLSSESTVSRIRTEHFPLTLESARPSHTSQYLCASRSGGNTIYFGEGSWLTVV.

This clonotype was observed many times. The chain recombines TRBV11-2 with TRBJ2-7, with D maybe TRBD2 (7 bases). The length of the CDR3 is 16 residues. Germline V gives CDR1 SGHAT, CDR2 FQNNGV. Trimming removed 2 bases at V and 0 bases at J, with 14 bases between. CDR3 sequence (DNA): TGTGCCAGCAGCTTAATGCGGGGGCGAAGCTCCTACGAGCAGTACTTC. It yields the protein CASSLMRGRSSYEQYF.

The chain carries TRBV27 and TRBJ2-2; no clear D. The V gene lost 5 bases and the J gene lost 8 bases, with 9 bases spanning the gap. Germline V gene data show CDR1 as MNHEY and CDR2 as SMNVEV (reference sequence). CDR3 length: 12 amino acids. CDR3 amino acids: CASSPTKGELFF. CDR3 nucleotide sequence: TGTGCCAGCAGTCCCACCAAGGGGGAGCTGTTTTTT.

The rearrangement uses TRBV6-6 and TRBJ1-4; D possibly corresponds to TRBD1 (6 bases). V lost 4 bases and J lost 4, with 16 bases in between. The germline gives CDR1 MNHNY, CDR2 SVGAGI (reference sequence). The CDR3 has 16 amino acids. CDR3 sequence: CASSLHRQAINEKLFF. As DNA, the CDR3 is TGTGCCAGCAGTTTACACAGACAGGCGATTAATGAAAAACTGTTTTTT.

This clonotype was observed many times. The gene calls are TRBV25-1 and TRBJ2-5, with D perhaps matching TRBD2 (5 bases). The CDR3 has 14 amino acids. V was clipped by 5 bases and J by 2 bases, with 12 bases between them. Germline CDR1 and CDR2: MGHDK and SYGVNS. CDR3 region: CASSREGWQETQYF. The CDR3 DNA follows: TGTGCCAGCAGTCGTGAGGGATGGCAAGAGACCCAGTACTTC.

The chain links TRBV29-1 to TRBJ2-5; tentatively, D is TRBD1 (6 bases). The CDR3 covers 11 residues. Germline CDR1 is SQVTM and CDR2 is ANQGSEA. The V gene lost 6 bases and the J gene lost 7 bases, with 12 bases spanning the gap. The CDR3, as DNA: TGCAGCGTAAGGCAGGGGAGGACCCAGTACTTC. Its translation: CSVRQGRTQYF.

As regards this clonotype: This may stem from a read error, because a much larger clone lies one nucleotide away. The genes are TRBV6-5 and TRBJ1-2, with 9 bases identical to TRBD1. Germline loops: CDR1 MNHEY, CDR2 SVGAGI. This CDR3 spans 15 amino acids. Here the CDR3 DNA reads TGTGCCGGCAGTTTGACCGGACAGGGGAGCTATGGCTACACCTTC. This codes for CAGSLTGQGSYGYTF.

The chain uses TRBV2 and TRBJ1-2, with unresolved D. CDR1 is SNHLY, CDR2 FYNNEI, per germline. Trimming removed 3 bases at V and 6 bases at J, with 11 bases between. The CDR3 runs to 13 residues. The CDR3 DNA follows: TGTGCCAGCAGTGATTTTGGTCGGGATGGCTACACCTTC. Translation: CASSDFGRDGYTF.

This clonotype was counted many times. The chain employs TRBV5-8 and TRBJ2-2; unclear D gene. Germline CDR1 is SGHTS and CDR2 is YDEGEE. The CDR3 has 15 residues. The germline V and J ends were trimmed by 4 bases and 5 bases, with 15 bases remaining between them. In nucleotides, the CDR3 is TGTGCCAGCAGCCTGATCGGGCCACAAACCGGGGAGCTGTTTTTT. Its translation is CASSLIGPQTGELFF.

This clonotype occurred many times. The V and J genes are TRBV20-1 and TRBJ1-1; possible D gene TRBD1, 5 bases. Germline CDR1 is DFQATT and CDR2 is SNEGSKA (reference sequence). The CDR3 is made up of 13 amino acids. V was shortened by 6 bases and J by 0 bases, with 11 bases between the two germline ends. The CDR3: CSASGRLNTEAFF. DNA for the CDR3: TGCAGTGCATCGGGACGGTTGAACACTGAAGCTTTCTTT.

The V gene is TRBV2, the J gene TRBJ1-4; D unresolved. The CDR3 covers 12 residues. V was shortened by 2 bases and J by 8 bases, with 6 bases between the two germline ends. Germline lookup yields CDR1 SNHLY and CDR2 FYNNEI. The CDR3 reads CASSETSEKLFF. The CDR3 DNA is TGTGCCAGCAGTGAAACGTCGGAAAAACTGTTTTTT.

The table lists this clonotype with many counts. This sequence joins TRBV20-1 and TRBJ1-1; D ambiguous. The CDR3 sequence is 15 residues long. V lost 4 bases to trimming and J lost 1 base, with 16 bases between them. The germline CDR1 and CDR2 sequences are DFQATT and SNEGSKA (reference sequence). The CDR3 nucleotides are TGCAGTGCTATTCCTCGCGCGGGCGCGAACACTGAAGCTTTCTTT. Protein sequence: CSAIPRAGANTEAFF.

This clonotype has only a few counts. The CDR3 sequence: CASSLDGTATGELFF. CDR3 in DNA: TGTGCCAGCAGCTTAGATGGGACCGCCACCGGGGAGCTGTTTTTT. This chain joins TRBV7-8 and TRBJ2-2; either TRBD1 or TRBD2 may supply D (5 bases each). V shed 1 base and J shed 4 bases, with 10 bases lying between them. Germline V CDR1 and CDR2: SGHVS, FQNEAQ. The CDR3 spans 15 residues. The full variable domain, rest sourced from reference TRBV7-8 and TRBJ2-2, is GAGVSQSPRYKVAKRGQDVALRCDPISGHVSLFWYQQALGQGPEFLTYFQNEAQLDKSGLPSDRFFAERPEGSVSTLKIQRTQQEDSAVYLCASSLDGTATGELFFGEGSRLTVL.

This clonotype was recorded a few times. V usage is TRBV3-1 and J usage is TRBJ1-3; D not resolved. Trimming cost V 0 bases and J 1 base, with 7 bases left between them. Germline V gene sequence: CDR1 LGHDT, CDR2 YNNKEL (reference sequence). The CDR3 extends over 15 amino acids. DNA for the CDR3: TGTGCCAGCAGCCAAGACATACTGTCTGGAAACACCATATATTTT. Its protein product is CASSQDILSGNTIYF.

This clonotype was detected a few times. The DNA for the CDR3 is TGTGCCAGCAGCACAGAGGGTGAGCAGTTCTTC. It codes for CASSTEGEQFF. V gene TRBV7-9 combines with J gene TRBJ2-7, with D perhaps TRBD2 (5 bases). The J call is uncertain, as TRBJ2-1 better fits the DNA end. Per germline, CDR1 SEHNR and CDR2 FQNEAQ (reference sequence). This CDR3 is built from 11 residues.

The V and J genes are TRBV20-1 and TRBJ1-6; tentative D call: TRBD1 (6 bases). CDR3 length: 14 amino acids. Germline V CDR1 and CDR2: DFQATT, SNEGSKA (reference sequence). V dropped 6 bases and J dropped 5 bases, with 14 bases sitting between them. The CDR3 nucleotides read TGCAGTGCCAGGCCAGGGGCGAATAATTCACCCCTCCACTTT. As protein: CSARPGANNSPLHF.

The chain uses TRBV20-1 and TRBJ2-7, with TRBD2 identical over 9 bases. After removal of 3 bases from V and 4 bases from J, the junction contained 7 bases not matched to a gene. This CDR3 has 14 residues. CDR1 is DFQATT and CDR2 is SNEGSKA in the germline V gene (reference sequence). This chain's CDR3 is CSASLGGGAYEQYF. The DNA of the CDR3 is TGCAGTGCTAGTCTTGGCGGGGGGGCGTACGAGCAGTACTTC.

This clonotype was counted between two and nine times. This rearrangement joins TRBV29-1 to TRBJ2-5; TRBD2 might be the D (6 bases). V dropped 1 base and J dropped 5 bases, with 11 bases sitting between them. This CDR3 region has 13 residues. Germline assignment: CDR1 SQVTM and CDR2 ANQGSEA. CDR3: CSVEGGGLETQYF. In nucleotides, the CDR3 is TGCAGCGTTGAAGGCGGAGGGTTGGAGACCCAGTACTTC.

This clonotype turned up a few times. CDR3 nucleotides: TGTGCCACCAGTGAGCGGGGACTAGCGGCAGAGACCCAGTACTTC. Its protein is CATSERGLAAETQYF. The chain has TRBV24-1 and TRBJ2-5; 11 positions match TRBD2. CDR3 size: 15 residues. CDR1 and CDR2 from the germline V gene are KGHDR and SFDVKD. V lost 4 bases and J lost 4; bases outside the gene matches: 4.

In this sample, this clonotype turned up many times. The chain is built from TRBV2 and TRBJ2-7; D possibly uses TRBD1 or TRBD2 (5 bases each). CDR1 is SNHLY and CDR2 is FYNNEI in the germline V gene. The V end was cut by 7 bases, the J end by 0 bases, with 16 bases between. The length of the CDR3 is 15 residues. Written as DNA, the CDR3 is TGTGCCAGCAACCCCCGGGACCGATACTCCTACGAGCAGTACTTC. Protein: CASNPRDRYSYEQYF. Variable domain in full (rest from reference TRBV2 and TRBJ2-7): EPEVTQTPSHQVTQMGQEVILRCVPISNHLYFYWYRQILGQKVEFLVSFYNNEISEKSEIFDDQFSVERPDGSNFTLKIRSTKLEDSAMYFCASNPRDRYSYEQYFGPGTRLTVT.

This clonotype was found many times. The V gene is TRBV7-3, the J gene TRBJ2-5; D is unclear. V was shortened by 5 bases and J by 6 bases, with 13 bases between the two germline ends. Germline CDR1 and CDR2: SGHTA and FQGTGA. The CDR3 is 13 amino acids. CDR3 sequence reads: CASSATERKTQYF. The CDR3 nucleotides read TGTGCCAGCAGCGCAACAGAGCGAAAGACCCAGTACTTC. Based on the CDR3 plus reference TRBV7-3 and TRBJ2-5, the full variable domain is GAGVSQTPSNKVTEKGKYVELRCDPISGHTALYWYRQSLGQGPEFLIYFQGTGAADDSGLPNDRFFAVRPEGSVSTLKIQRTERGDSAVYLCASSATERKTQYFGPGTRLLVL.

The count of this clonotype is one. With a much larger clone just one base away, this may be a read error. CDR3 residues: CASSVLAGTYEQYF. DNA for the CDR3: TGTGCCAGCAGCGTCCTAGCGGGGACCTACGAGCAGTACTTC. The chain couples TRBV7-9 to TRBJ2-7, with TRBD2 identical over 9 bases. After removal of 5 bases from V and 2 bases from J, the junction contained 4 bases not matched to a gene. The CDR3 covers 14 residues. Germline CDR1 SEHNR, CDR2 FQNEAQ (reference sequence).

V gene TRBV29-1 combines with J gene TRBJ1-6; D is ambiguous. Germline V CDR1 and CDR2: SQVTM, ANQGSEA. This CDR3 contains 12 residues. Trimming left V 5 bases short and J 6 bases short, with 8 bases between. The CDR3 DNA follows: TGCAGCGTTTGGGGAGGTAATTCACCCCTCCACTTT. It specifies CSVWGGNSPLHF.

J is TRBJ2-7 and V is TRBV7-8; TRBD1 is a possible D gene (6 bases). Germline assignment: CDR1 SGHVS and CDR2 FQNEAQ. V was clipped by 0 bases and J by 1 base, with 10 bases between them. The length of the CDR3 is 15 residues. The CDR3 sequence: CASSLALGASYEQYF. Here the CDR3 DNA reads TGTGCCAGCAGCTTAGCGTTGGGGGCTTCCTACGAGCAGTACTTC.

V usage is TRBV7-2 and J usage is TRBJ1-1, with D perhaps matching TRBD1 (5 bases). CDR1 and CDR2 (germline): SGHTA, FQGNSA. V was shortened by 4 bases and J by 5 bases, with 20 bases between the two germline ends. The CDR3 has 16 amino acids. The CDR3: CASSSYRGEGGTEAFF. In DNA form, the CDR3 reads TGTGCCAGCAGCTCTTACAGAGGGGAGGGTGGTACTGAAGCTTTCTTT.

The CDR3, as DNA: TGCAGCTTAGGTCAGGACGGCGCGCAGTACTTC. Amino acids: CSLGQDGAQYF. The gene calls are TRBV29-1 and TRBJ2-7, with D unresolved. The germline V and J ends were trimmed by 8 bases and 9 bases, with 17 bases remaining between them. This CDR3 is 11 amino acids long. Germline lookup yields CDR1 SQVTM and CDR2 ANQGSEA.

V gene TRBV7-9 combines with J gene TRBJ1-4; no clear D. The CDR3 totals 12 residues. Germline loops: CDR1 SEHNR, CDR2 FQNEAQ (reference sequence). Trimming took off 5 bases at V and 10 bases at J, with 11 bases between the two ends. In DNA, the CDR3 is TGTGCCAGCAGCCCCCCTTCGGGAAAACTGTTTTTT. Amino acid sequence: CASSPPSGKLFF. Based on the CDR3 plus reference TRBV7-9 and TRBJ1-4, the full variable domain is DTGVSQNPRHKITKRGQNVTFRCDPISEHNRLYWYRQTLGQGPEFLTYFQNEAQLEKSRLLSDRFSAERPKGSFSTLEIQRTEQGDSAMYLCASSPPSGKLFFGSGTQLSVL.

V gene TRBV5-1 combines with J gene TRBJ1-4; 7 bases match TRBD1. Trimming at V came to 4 bases and at J to 6 bases, leaving 9 bases not matched to a gene. The length of the CDR3 is 15 residues. Germline CDR1 and CDR2: SGHRS and YFSETQ. The DNA of the CDR3 is TGCGCCAGCAGCATGGGAGGGGGCTCTGATGAAAAACTGTTTTTT. This sequence encodes CASSMGGGSDEKLFF.